This T cell receptor (beta chain) was sequenced for a study of response to subunit inactivated influenza vaccine. CDR3 size: 15 residues. V lost 2 bases, J lost 3 bases, and 4 bases stayed unmatched. Germline CDR1 is SGHRS and CDR2 is YFSETQ. Via MiXCR, TCRdb re-called the RT-PCR reads, giving one row per CDR3 protein. The data show about 540,000 distinct CDR3 sequences, roughly 25% seen once. In addition, the sample was reused for a study of T cells expressing NK-cell markers. From that study: Generation of TCR beta cDNA was performed by 5'RACE template switching incorporating UMIs. It was sorted CD3+CD56-NKG2C+, CD3+CD56+NKG2C- and CD3+CD56+NKG2C+ T cells that provided the TCR beta repertoires.

The chain couples TRBV5-1 to TRBJ2-2; 7 bases align to TRBD1. This sequence originates from a man in his forties or fifties who received an inactivated influenza vaccine. The sample was CD4+ T cells sorted from PBMCs, taken 12 days after vaccination. CDR3 in DNA: TGCGCCAGCAGCTTCCGACAGGGCGACACCGGGGAGCTGTTTTTT. Its translation: CASSFRQGDTGELFF.